This TCR beta chain stems from a study of regulatory T cells in long-lasting Graves disease. Noted time point: newly diagnosed GD, antithyroid drugs for less than 3 months. RNA extracted from PBMCs served as the sequencing template. TCR beta libraries were built with iRepertoire HTBI primers and Arm-PCR of CDR3 regions. A single record per CDR3 protein comes from TCRdb applying MiXCR to the multiplex PCR reads. The table records roughly 610,000 distinct CDR3 sequences, approximately 15% of them present only once. General study results and limits: Persistent Graves' patients showed less TCR diversity than newly diagnosed patients showed.

This clonotype was seen repeatedly, ten times or more. Its antigen is unknown. Germline V CDR1 and CDR2: MDHEN, SYDVKM. V lost 8 bases and J 5 bases, leaving 22 bases between the germline ends. The CDR3 loop spans 15 amino acids. The data also belong to a second study, concerning T cells in Graves' hyperthyroidism and ophthalmopathy. Per that paper: The study used the HTBI primer set for a first-round RT-PCR of the TCR CDR3. Blood also held most thyroid clonotypes expanded beyond 0.001. Median prediction lead before ophthalmopathy onset was about 6.3 months with the model.

This rearrangement joins TRBV28 to TRBJ2-7; D might be TRBD1 (6 bases). This TCR came from a woman aged 25-40 years with Graves disease. Sequences were derived from peripheral blood mononuclear cells (PBMCs), sampled at new diagnosis, from a patient treated with antithyroid drugs. In nucleotides, the CDR3 is TGTGCCAGCCGCCTACAGGGCTGGGGCCTCGACGAGCAGTACTTC. Translating it yields CASRLQGWGLDEQYF.